This T cell receptor beta chain was identified during a study of shared clonotypes between healthy human individuals. Study at large: Ranging from 18 to 49 in age, donors were two women and a few men.

CDR3 length: 14 amino acids. V lost 5 bases, J lost 4 bases, and 7 bases stayed unmatched. Germline CDR1 reads MNHEY; CDR2 reads SMNVEV (reference sequence). Study outcomes and limitations: The genetic and exposure-history diversity represented was limited by few donors.

A remark on this clone: Its specificity is unknown.

At a deep level, the assay was run. The data were produced by immunoSEQ multiplex PCR, yet TCRdb's version contains in-frame clones alone and is incomplete. The sample includes about 680,000 clones, roughly 94% of them seen just once. Terminally differentiated effector memory CD45RA+ cells were left out of the naive CD8 fraction, which was CD45RO-negative and positively selected for CCR7. Material for sequencing was naive CD8+ T cells sorted from blood. The sequence came from a man aged 25-45 years in good health. This chain uses TRBV27 with TRBJ2-7, with 8 bases fitting TRBD1. The CDR3 coding sequence is TGTGCCAGCAGTGCGGACAGGGTTGGTTACGAGCAGTACTTC. Its protein is CASSADRVGYEQYF.